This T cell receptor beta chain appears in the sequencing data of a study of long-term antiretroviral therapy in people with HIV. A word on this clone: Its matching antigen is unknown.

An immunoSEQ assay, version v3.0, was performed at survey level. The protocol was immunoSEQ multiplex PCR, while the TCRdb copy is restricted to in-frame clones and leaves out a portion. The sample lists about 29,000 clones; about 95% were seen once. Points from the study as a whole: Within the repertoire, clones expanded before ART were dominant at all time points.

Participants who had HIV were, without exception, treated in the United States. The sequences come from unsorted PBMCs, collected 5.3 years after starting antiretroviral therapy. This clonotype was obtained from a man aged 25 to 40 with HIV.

CDR3 in amino acids: CASSIDDTYGYTF. The CDR3, as DNA: TGTGCCAGCAGCATCGACGACACCTATGGCTACACCTTC. V usage is TRBV5-6 and J usage is TRBJ1-2; no reliable D call. The CDR3 length is 13 residues. The germline gives CDR1 SGHDT, CDR2 YYEEEE. V was shortened by 4 bases and J by 4 bases, with 11 bases between the two germline ends.